A selection of T cell receptor beta chains follows, all from one sample in a study of T cell responses to AZD1222 COVID-19 vaccine. Only in-frame clones appear in the TCRdb table, and some are missing; sequencing was by immunoSEQ multiplex PCR. The profile shows some 99,000 clones, 85% to 90% of them singletons. Sample: peripheral blood, taken 28 days after the second AZD1222 dose. The receptors here all came from an adult who received the AZD1222 COVID-19 vaccine. Both conserved end residues are part of each CDR3. D genes are given only for firm matches. Clone size appears in some rows only: once, few, many, or a class for an expanded clone.

CDR3 DNA | CDR3 protein | J gene | D gene | clone size | V gene
TGTGCCAGCAGTTTCAGGTGGGGAGATACGCAGTATTTT | CASSFRWGDTQYF | TRBJ2-3 | - | - | TRBV27
TGTGCCAGCAGCCAAAGTCCCGGGACGGACTATGGCTACACCTTC | CASSQSPGTDYGYTF | TRBJ1-2 | - | - | TRBV4-2
TGTGCCAGCAGCCAAGATTTATCCCCGCAGTTCTTC | CASSQDLSPQFF | TRBJ2-1 | - | - | TRBV3-1/TRBV3-2
TGTGCCTGGAGTGTAACCAGGACCAACACTGAAGCTTTCTTT | CAWSVTRTNTEAFF | TRBJ1-1 | - | - | TRBV30
TGTGCCAGCTCACCTTCGTTTTTTAGACAGGTTATAACCTACGAGCAGTACTTC | CASSPSFFRQVITYEQYF | TRBJ2-7 | - | - | TRBV18
TGTGCCAGCTCACAAAATTCACAGAACACTGAAGCTTTCTTT | CASSQNSQNTEAFF | TRBJ1-1 | - | - | TRBV18
TGTGCCTGGAGTGCTAATGGACAGACCGGGGAGCAGTACTTC | CAWSANGQTGEQYF | TRBJ2-7 | - | - | TRBV30
TGTGCCATCAGTGAAGGGGGGTTTAACTATGGCTACACCTTC | CAISEGGFNYGYTF | TRBJ1-2 | - | - | TRBV10-3
TGTGCCAGCAGCCAGGGCGGCCCTGCAACTAATGAAAAACTGTTTTTT | CASSQGGPATNEKLFF | TRBJ1-4 | - | - | TRBV28
TGTGCCAGCTCTCCCAACTTCGGGGCCAATCAGCCCCAGCATTTT | CASSPNFGANQPQHF | TRBJ1-5 | - | - | TRBV18
TGTGCCAGCAGCTACGGACAGGGGCTGAACTATGGCTACACCTTC | CASSYGQGLNYGYTF | TRBJ1-2 | TRBD1 | - | TRBV7-6
TGTGCCAGCAGTTTAAACGGGAACACCGGGGAGCTGTTTTTT | CASSLNGNTGELFF | TRBJ2-2 | - | - | TRBV27
TGTGCCAGCAGCTCCGGGGGAGGGTCGAAGGACGAGCAGTACTTC | CASSSGGGSKDEQYF | TRBJ2-7 | TRBD2 | - | TRBV7-9
TGTGCCAGCAGCTTGGATCCGAGCTCCTACGAGCAGTACTTC | CASSLDPSSYEQYF | TRBJ2-7 | - | - | TRBV5-4
TGTGCCAGCAGCGGCCCGGGCAGAAGCACAGATACGCAGTATTTT | CASSGPGRSTDTQYF | TRBJ2-3 | - | - | TRBV2
TGTGCCAGCAGCTTCTTAGCGGGAGGGGCCTACGAGCAGTACTTC | CASSFLAGGAYEQYF | TRBJ2-7 | TRBD2 | - | TRBV7-2
TGTGCCAGCAGGGGCCGAAGGGTATATAGCAATCAGCCCCAGCATTTT | CASRGRRVYSNQPQHF | TRBJ1-5 | - | - | TRBV28
TGTGCCAGCAGCCCCATCGGACTGGAGGACACTGAAGCTTTCTTT | CASSPIGLEDTEAFF | TRBJ1-1 | - | - | TRBV7-3
TGCGCCAGCAGTGATTCCGGGGTGGGAATCAGCACAGATACGCAGTATTTT | CASSDSGVGISTDTQYF | TRBJ2-3 | - | - | TRBV10-1
TGTGCCAGCAGCCAAAGGTCGGGAGGGTACAATGAGCAGTTCTTC | CASSQRSGGYNEQFF | TRBJ2-1 | TRBD2 | - | TRBV3-1/TRBV3-2
TGTGCCAGCAGCCGGGACAGGGACGGCACAGATACGCAGTATTTT | CASSRDRDGTDTQYF | TRBJ2-3 | TRBD1 | - | TRBV13
TGTGCCAGCAGTACCCAGGGGGCGATCTCTGGAAACACCATATATTTT | CASSTQGAISGNTIYF | TRBJ1-3 | TRBD1 | - | TRBV6-6
TGTGCCAGCCTCTCAGTGGGGGCGGGCTACGGCTACACCTTC | CASLSVGAGYGYTF | TRBJ1-2 | - | once | TRBV28
TGTGCTAGTGGTTTGGTACTGGGTCAATCCCAGGGTGGCTACACCTTC | CASGLVLGQSQGGYTF | TRBJ1-2 | - | - | TRBV12-5
TGTGCCAGCAGCTTGGGGCTAGCGGGAGGGGTGGAGACCCAGTACTTC | CASSLGLAGGVETQYF | TRBJ2-5 | TRBD2 | - | TRBV5-4
TGTGCCAGCAGCGCAACCGTTTACGGGGACAGACCTCTAGGCTACACCTTC | CASSATVYGDRPLGYTF | TRBJ1-2 | TRBD1 | once | TRBV7-7
TGCGCCAGCAGCCAGGCGTACGACGGGGGAGACACCATATATTTT | CASSQAYDGGDTIYF | TRBJ1-3 | - | - | TRBV4-1
TGTGCCAGCGCCGGGTACACAGATACGCAGTATTTT | CASAGYTDTQYF | TRBJ2-3 | - | - | TRBV6-5
TGTGCCAGCAGCTTAGCTACCGGGACTAGGAAAGAGACCCAGTACTTC | CASSLATGTRKETQYF | TRBJ2-5 | TRBD2 | - | TRBV7-9
TGTGCCAGCCGAGCCCGGACAGACTATGGCTACACCTTC | CASRARTDYGYTF | TRBJ1-2 | - | - | TRBV7-8
TGTGCCAGCAGTTTTCGTCAAGGTACGCAGTATTTT | CASSFRQGTQYF | TRBJ2-3 | - | - | TRBV27
TGTGCCAGCAGCCAAGGAAACACCGGGGAGCTGTTTTTT | CASSQGNTGELFF | TRBJ2-2 | - | - | TRBV3-1/TRBV3-2
TGTGCCAGCAGCCCAACTAGCGGGAGAAGGTATGAGCAGTTCTTC | CASSPTSGRRYEQFF | TRBJ2-1 | TRBD2 | - | TRBV7-9
TGTGCCAGCAGTGTGAACAGGGGTGAAAAACTGTTTTTT | CASSVNRGEKLFF | TRBJ1-4 | TRBD1 | - | TRBV6-4
TGTGCCAGCTCATCTTACAGTGACCACTCTGGAAACACCATATATTTT | CASSSYSDHSGNTIYF | TRBJ1-3 | - | - | TRBV18
TGTGCCAGTACCTTACAGGCGGCATCGACTGAAGCTTTCTTT | CASTLQAASTEAFF | TRBJ1-1 | - | - | TRBV19
TGTGCCAGCAGTTACCTCCCCCGGGACACCGGGGAGCTGTTTTTT | CASSYLPRDTGELFF | TRBJ2-2 | - | - | TRBV6-5
TGTGCCAGCAGCTTCCTAGGGACTAACTACGAGCAGTACTTC | CASSFLGTNYEQYF | TRBJ2-7 | TRBD2 | - | TRBV13
TGCAGCGTTACCCGACAGGATCTTGGTTACGAGCAGTACTTC | CSVTRQDLGYEQYF | TRBJ2-7 | - | - | TRBV29-1
TGTGCCACCGGCAACGTATGGGTAACTAATGAAAAACTGTTTTTT | CATGNVWVTNEKLFF | TRBJ1-4 | - | - | TRBV19
TGTGCCAGCAGCCCAAGCTCCTACGAGCAGTACTTC | CASSPSSYEQYF | TRBJ2-7 | - | - | TRBV7-9
TGTGCCAGCAGCCGGGTCGCTACGGGGACTGAAGCTTTCTTT | CASSRVATGTEAFF | TRBJ1-1 | - | - | TRBV28
TGTGCCAGCAGCTTGGGACTAGCGGGATCCTACGAGCAGTACTTC | CASSLGLAGSYEQYF | TRBJ2-7 | TRBD2 | - | TRBV5-4
TGTGCCAGCAGTTTCTCGGACGGGGGTAGCACAGATACGCAGTATTTT | CASSFSDGGSTDTQYF | TRBJ2-3 | - | - | TRBV28
TGTGCCAGCATGCGACAGGACCTAATTCAGGAAGCTTTCTTT | CASMRQDLIQEAFF | TRBJ1-1 | - | - | TRBV27
TGTGCCAGCAGCCAGGACAGCTCTGGGGCCAACGTCCTGACTTTC | CASSQDSSGANVLTF | TRBJ2-6 | - | - | TRBV7-2
TGTGCCAGCAGTCCCTTTACTGAAGCTTTCTTT | CASSPFTEAFF | TRBJ1-1 | - | - | TRBV12-3/TRBV12-4
TGCAGTGCTAGTCAGGGGCGGCACAGGGAAGGCGAGCAGTACTTC | CSASQGRHREGEQYF | TRBJ2-7 | - | - | TRBV20-1
TGTGCCAGTAGTATCCGAATTCCGACAGGGCACAATCAGCCCCAGCATTTT | CASSIRIPTGHNQPQHF | TRBJ1-5 | TRBD1 | - | TRBV19
TGTGCCAGCAGCATGGGCGGACTCCGTATCTCCGAGCAGTACTTC | CASSMGGLRISEQYF | TRBJ2-7 | - | - | TRBV5-8
TGTGCCAGCAGCCCCAACTTTGGGACTGAAGCTTTCTTT | CASSPNFGTEAFF | TRBJ1-1 | - | - | TRBV9